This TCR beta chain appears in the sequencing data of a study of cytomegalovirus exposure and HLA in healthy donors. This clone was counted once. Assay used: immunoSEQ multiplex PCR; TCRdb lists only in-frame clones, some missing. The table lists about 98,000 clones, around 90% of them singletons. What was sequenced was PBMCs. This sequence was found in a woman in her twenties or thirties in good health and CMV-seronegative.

In DNA, the CDR3 is TGTGCCAGCAGCCAAGGTCTAGCGGGAGGGCCGGTGGAAGAGACCCAGTACTTC. This gives the protein CASSQGLAGGPVEETQYF. The gene calls are TRBV4-2 and TRBJ2-5; 12 positions agree with TRBD2. This CDR3 is 18 amino acids long. The germline gives CDR1 LGHNA, CDR2 YNFKEQ. Unmatched junction bases numbered 9, after V lost 1 base and J lost 3 bases.